A selection of T cell receptor beta chains follows, all from one sample in a study of cytomegalovirus exposure and HLA in healthy donors. Data came from immunoSEQ multiplex PCR; TCRdb stores just in-frame clones and leaves some out. This sample has 95,000 to 150,000 clones, with less than 90% found just once. The sample comprised PBMCs. The receptors were gathered from a man in his forties or fifties in good health and CMV-seronegative. The CDR3 runs from the conserved cysteine through the conserved F or W. A D gene is named only where the DNA matches it firmly. The size field is filled for only some rows; it gives once, few, many or a size class.

V gene	clone size	J gene	D gene	CDR3 DNA	CDR3 protein
TRBV7-2	once	TRBJ2-7	TRBD1	TGTGCCAGCAGCCGAAAAGGACAGGGGGCGTACGAGCAGTACTTC	CASSRKGQGAYEQYF
TRBV28	-	TRBJ2-2	-	TGTGCCAGCACCTACCTACTGCCCGGGGAGCTGTTTTTT	CASTYLLPGELFF
TRBV4-3	-	TRBJ2-7	TRBD2	TGCGCCAGCAGCCAAGAACACTTGGGACTAGCGGCTCACGAGCAGTACTTC	CASSQEHLGLAAHEQYF
TRBV18	-	TRBJ1-1	-	TGTGCCAGCTCGTTAGACCAGGGTGGGGTTTTTAACACTGAAGCTTTCTTT	CASSLDQGGVFNTEAFF
TRBV27	-	TRBJ2-7	-	TGTGCCAGCAGTTTATGGGGGGAGTACGAGCAGTACTTC	CASSLWGEYEQYF
TRBV30	few	TRBJ1-2	TRBD1	TGTGCCTGGAGTCGGTTCGGACAGGGGGATGGCTACACCTTC	CAWSRFGQGDGYTF
TRBV27	-	TRBJ1-5	-	TGTGCCAGCAGGGAGGGGTATAGCAATCAGCCCCAGCATTTT	CASREGYSNQPQHF
TRBV28	-	TRBJ2-7	TRBD1	TGTGCCAGCAGCCCTTGGATGGACAGGGGTCCCGAGCAGTACTTC	CASSPWMDRGPEQYF
TRBV20-1	-	TRBJ1-2	-	TGCAGTGCTTCACAGGGCGGCTACACCTTC	CSASQGGYTF
TRBV6-6	-	TRBJ2-3	-	TGTGCCAGCAGTTACTCTGCCAGGGTCCCAGATACGCAGTATTTT	CASSYSARVPDTQYF
TRBV4-1	-	TRBJ2-3	TRBD2	TGCGCCAGCAGCCCACTAGCGGAAGGCACAGATACGCAGTATTTT	CASSPLAEGTDTQYF
TRBV7-2	-	TRBJ1-2	TRBD1	TGTGCCAGCAGCCTGACAGGGGCGAACTATGGCTACACCTTC	CASSLTGANYGYTF
TRBV29-1	once	TRBJ1-5	-	TGCAGCGTTGGGGCAGGGGCTAGCAATCAGCCCCAGCATTTT	CSVGAGASNQPQHF
TRBV10-1	-	TRBJ2-3	-	TGCGCCAGCAGCTGGCGGGGCTCGAGTTATACGCAGTATTTT	CASSWRGSSYTQYF
TRBV7-9	-	TRBJ2-3	-	TGTGCCAGCAGCGTACTCCTAGATACGCAGTATTTT	CASSVLLDTQYF
TRBV19	-	TRBJ2-1	-	TGTGCCAGTAGCGAGTTGGGTCAAAGCCGGAGGAATGAGCAGTTCTTC	CASSELGQSRRNEQFF
TRBV15	-	TRBJ1-2	TRBD1	TGTGCCACCAGCAATGACAGGGGAGGCCATGGCTACACCTTC	CATSNDRGGHGYTF
TRBV6-5	-	TRBJ1-2	-	TGTGCCAGCAGGTCAATGGGGCGGAACTATGGCTACACCTTC	CASRSMGRNYGYTF
TRBV7-2	-	TRBJ1-2	TRBD1	TGTGCCAGCAGCCCCCAGACAGGGGATATCTATGGCTACACCTTC	CASSPQTGDIYGYTF
TRBV28	-	TRBJ1-2	-	TGTGCCAGCAGTTTAGGGCAGGGGCCAAGCTACACCTTC	CASSLGQGPSYTF
TRBV6-5	-	TRBJ2-2	-	TGTGCCAGCAGCCGGGGGACGGTGCAGGGGGAGCTGTTTTTT	CASSRGTVQGELFF
TRBV4-2	-	TRBJ2-6	TRBD2	TGTGCCAGCAGCCAATTGACTAGCGGGGGGAGCTCTGGGGCCAACGTCCTGACTTTC	CASSQLTSGGSSGANVLTF
TRBV4-2	few	TRBJ2-2	-	TGTGCCAGCAGCCAAGATCCGGGACAGAACACCGGGGAGCTGTTTTTT	CASSQDPGQNTGELFF
TRBV19	-	TRBJ2-4	TRBD1	TGTGCCAGTAGTTCCACCGGGACAGGGGGCCGTATTGGGGCCAAAAACATTCAGTACTTC	CASSSTGTGGRIGAKNIQYF
TRBV30	-	TRBJ1-2	-	TGTGCCTGGTCCCCGGAGACGGCGTATGGCTACACCTTC	CAWSPETAYGYTF
TRBV5-4	-	TRBJ2-1	TRBD2	TGTGCCAGCAGCACACTAGCGGGGGAGTCCTACAATGAGCAGTTCTTC	CASSTLAGESYNEQFF
TRBV5-5	-	TRBJ1-5	-	TGTGCCAGCAGCTTGGATACTAGCTTAAGGCCCCAGCATTTT	CASSLDTSLRPQHF
TRBV28	-	TRBJ1-4	-	TGTGCCAGCAGTTTGGGAGGGAACGGAAAACTGTTTTTT	CASSLGGNGKLFF
TRBV7-2	few	TRBJ2-1	TRBD2	TGTGCCAGCAGCCCAGTCATCCTAGCGGGAGGTGAGCAGTTCTTC	CASSPVILAGGEQFF
TRBV2	-	TRBJ2-2	TRBD2	TGTGCCAGCAGTGGGACTAGCGGGAGTCTGGGCGGGGAGCTGTTTTTT	CASSGTSGSLGGELFF
TRBV7-2	-	TRBJ1-3	-	TGTGCCAGCAGCTTAGGGCCACGCGGGAACACCATATATTTT	CASSLGPRGNTIYF
TRBV5-6	-	TRBJ1-1	TRBD1	TGTGCCAGCAGCCCGGACAGGGGGGGATGGGACACTGAAGCTTTCTTT	CASSPDRGGWDTEAFF
TRBV9	-	TRBJ1-5	TRBD1	TGTGCCAGCAGCGTAGGGACAGGGCTCAATCAGCCCCAGCATTTT	CASSVGTGLNQPQHF
TRBV27	-	TRBJ1-6	TRBD1	TGTGCCAGCAGTTTCTGGGACAGGGGAGCTATAGTTTCACCCCTCCACTTT	CASSFWDRGAIVSPLHF
TRBV7-2	-	TRBJ1-1	-	TGTGCCAGCAGCTTAACCGAGAGCACTGAAGCTTTCTTT	CASSLTESTEAFF
TRBV19	-	TRBJ1-5	-	TGTGCCAGCAACCCTCAGGGCAATCAGCCCCAGCATTTT	CASNPQGNQPQHF
TRBV29-1	-	TRBJ1-5	TRBD1	TGCAGCGCGGGACAGGGGAGGAATCAGCCCCAGCATTTT	CSAGQGRNQPQHF
TRBV13	-	TRBJ1-4	-	TGTGCCAGCAGGGACGCAGGGGAAGGAAATGAAAAACTGTTTTTT	CASRDAGEGNEKLFF
TRBV19	few	TRBJ1-6	-	TGTGCCAGTAGTATGCAGAATCTTAATTCACCCCTCCACTTT	CASSMQNLNSPLHF
TRBV4-1	-	TRBJ1-2	TRBD1	TGCGCCAGCAGCCAAGGGCAGGGGGCAGGCTATGGCTACACCTTC	CASSQGQGAGYGYTF
TRBV5-4	-	TRBJ1-2	TRBD1	TGTGCCAGCAGCTCAGTTCTCGACAGGGGGTATGGCTACACCTTC	CASSSVLDRGYGYTF
TRBV30	-	TRBJ1-4	TRBD1	TGTGCCTGGAGTGAAACAGGGGTCCGGGAAAAACTGTTTTTT	CAWSETGVREKLFF
TRBV19	-	TRBJ2-7	TRBD2	TGTGCCAGCTCTAGCGGGAGAGGTTTCCACGAGCAGTACTTC	CASSSGRGFHEQYF
TRBV6-6	-	TRBJ1-1	TRBD1	TGTGCCAGCAATGGACAGGGTCAAGCCCGGGGGACTGAAGCTTTCTTT	CASNGQGQARGTEAFF
TRBV6-5	-	TRBJ2-3	-	TGTGCCACAGCCCTAGCGAGGTCAGATACGCAGTATTTT	CATALARSDTQYF
TRBV9	-	TRBJ2-2	TRBD2	TGTGCCAGCAGCCTAGCGGGAGCTAGGGAGCTGTTTTTT	CASSLAGARELFF
TRBV7-2	-	TRBJ2-1	TRBD2	TGTGCCAGCAGCCGTTGGGGACTAGCGGCTAAAAGCTCCTACAATGAGCAGTTCTTC	CASSRWGLAAKSSYNEQFF
TRBV9	-	TRBJ2-3	-	TGTGCCAGCAGCATGTTCGGGGGTGAGACAGATACGCAGTATTTT	CASSMFGGETDTQYF
TRBV7-9	-	TRBJ2-6	-	TGTTCCAGCAGCTTAGGGGGGGTCTCTGGGGCCAACGTCCTGACTTTC	CSSSLGGVSGANVLTF